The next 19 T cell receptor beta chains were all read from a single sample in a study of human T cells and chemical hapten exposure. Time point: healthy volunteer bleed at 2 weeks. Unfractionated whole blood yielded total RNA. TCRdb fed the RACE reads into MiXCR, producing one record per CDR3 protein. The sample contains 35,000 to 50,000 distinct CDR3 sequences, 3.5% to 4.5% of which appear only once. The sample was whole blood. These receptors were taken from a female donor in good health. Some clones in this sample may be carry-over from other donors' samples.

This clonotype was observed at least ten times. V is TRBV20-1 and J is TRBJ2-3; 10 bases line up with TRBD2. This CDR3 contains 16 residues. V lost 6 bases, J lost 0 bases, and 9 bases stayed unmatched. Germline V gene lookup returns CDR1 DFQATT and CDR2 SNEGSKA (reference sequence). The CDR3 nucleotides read TGCAGTGCCGGACTAGCGGATTTCCTTAGCACAGATACGCAGTATTTT. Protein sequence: CSAGLADFLSTDTQYF.

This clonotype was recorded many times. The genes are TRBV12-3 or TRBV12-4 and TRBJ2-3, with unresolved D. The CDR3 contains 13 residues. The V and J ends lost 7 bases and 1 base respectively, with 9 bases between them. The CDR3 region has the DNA TGTGCCAGCACCCCCCGCGGCACAGATACGCAGTATTTT. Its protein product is CASTPRGTDTQYF.

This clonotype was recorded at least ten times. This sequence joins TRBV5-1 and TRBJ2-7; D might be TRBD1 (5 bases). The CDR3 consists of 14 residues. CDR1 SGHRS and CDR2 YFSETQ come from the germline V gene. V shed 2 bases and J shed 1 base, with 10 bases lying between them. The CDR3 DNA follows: TGCGCCAGCAGCTTTGTGAAGGGGTCCTACGAGCAGTACTTC. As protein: CASSFVKGSYEQYF.

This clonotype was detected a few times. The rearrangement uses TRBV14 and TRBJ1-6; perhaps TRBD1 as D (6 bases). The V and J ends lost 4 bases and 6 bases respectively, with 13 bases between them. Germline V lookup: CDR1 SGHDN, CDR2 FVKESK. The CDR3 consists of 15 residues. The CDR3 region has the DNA TGTGCCAGCAGCCGATGGACAGCCGGTAATTCACCCCTCCACTTT. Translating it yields CASSRWTAGNSPLHF.

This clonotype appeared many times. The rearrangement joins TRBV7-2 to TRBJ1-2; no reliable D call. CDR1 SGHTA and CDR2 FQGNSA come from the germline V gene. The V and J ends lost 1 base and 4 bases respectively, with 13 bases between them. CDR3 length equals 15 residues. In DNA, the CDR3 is TGTGCCAGCAGCTTAGACCGACAACTTATCTATGGCTACACCTTC. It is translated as CASSLDRQLIYGYTF.

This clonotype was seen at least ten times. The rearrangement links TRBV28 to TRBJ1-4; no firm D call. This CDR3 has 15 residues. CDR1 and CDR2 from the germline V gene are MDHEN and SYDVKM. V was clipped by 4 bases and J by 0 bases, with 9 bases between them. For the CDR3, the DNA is TGTGCCAGCAGTTCACCGGGCTCAACTAATGAAAAACTGTTTTTT. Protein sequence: CASSSPGSTNEKLFF.

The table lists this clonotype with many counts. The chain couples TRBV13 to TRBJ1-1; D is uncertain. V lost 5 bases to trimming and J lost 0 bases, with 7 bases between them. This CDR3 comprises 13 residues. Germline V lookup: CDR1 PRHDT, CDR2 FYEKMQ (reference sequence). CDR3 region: CASSLKVNTEAFF. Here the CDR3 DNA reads TGTGCCAGCAGCCTTAAAGTGAACACTGAAGCTTTCTTT. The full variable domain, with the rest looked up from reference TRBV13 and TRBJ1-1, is AAGVIQSPRHLIKEKRETATLKCYPIPRHDTVYWYQQGPGQDPQFLISFYEKMQSDKGSIPDRFSAQQFSDYHSELNMSSLELGDSALYFCASSLKVNTEAFFGQGTRLTVV.

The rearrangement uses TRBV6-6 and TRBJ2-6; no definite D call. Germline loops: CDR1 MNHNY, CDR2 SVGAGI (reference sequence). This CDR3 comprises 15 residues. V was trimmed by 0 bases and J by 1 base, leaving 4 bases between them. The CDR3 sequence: CASSYSGSGANVLTF. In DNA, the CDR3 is TGTGCCAGCAGTTACTCAGGTTCTGGGGCCAACGTCCTGACTTTC.

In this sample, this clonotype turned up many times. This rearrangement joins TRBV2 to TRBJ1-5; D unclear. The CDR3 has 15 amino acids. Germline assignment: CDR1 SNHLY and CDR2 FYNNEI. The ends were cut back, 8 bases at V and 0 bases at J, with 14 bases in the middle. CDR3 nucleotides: TGTGCCAGCGCGGCACAGACATATAGCAATCAGCCCCAGCATTTT. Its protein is CASAAQTYSNQPQHF.

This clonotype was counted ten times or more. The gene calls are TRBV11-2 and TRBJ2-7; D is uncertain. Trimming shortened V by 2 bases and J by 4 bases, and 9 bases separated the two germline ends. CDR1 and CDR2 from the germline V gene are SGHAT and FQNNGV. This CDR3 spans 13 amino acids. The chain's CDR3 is CASSLLSRYEQYF. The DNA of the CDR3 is TGTGCCAGCAGCTTACTGAGTCGGTACGAGCAGTACTTC.

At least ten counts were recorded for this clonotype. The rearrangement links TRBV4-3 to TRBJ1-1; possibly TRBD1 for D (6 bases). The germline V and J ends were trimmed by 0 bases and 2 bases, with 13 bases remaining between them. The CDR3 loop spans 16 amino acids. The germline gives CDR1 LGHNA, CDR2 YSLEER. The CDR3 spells CASSQDYGGFNTEAFF. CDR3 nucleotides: TGCGCCAGCAGCCAAGATTACGGGGGCTTTAACACTGAAGCTTTCTTT.

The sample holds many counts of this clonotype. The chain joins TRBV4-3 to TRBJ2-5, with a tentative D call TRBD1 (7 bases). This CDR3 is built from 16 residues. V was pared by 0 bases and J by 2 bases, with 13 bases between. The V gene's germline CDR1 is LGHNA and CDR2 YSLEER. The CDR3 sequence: CASSQDGRGRQETQYF. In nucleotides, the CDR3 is TGCGCCAGCAGCCAAGACGGCAGGGGGAGGCAAGAGACCCAGTACTTC.

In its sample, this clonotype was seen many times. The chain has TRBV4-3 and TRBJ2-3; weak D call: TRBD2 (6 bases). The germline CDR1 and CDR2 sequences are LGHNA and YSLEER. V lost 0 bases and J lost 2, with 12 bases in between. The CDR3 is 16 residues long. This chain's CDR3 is CASSQEGGVYTDTQYF. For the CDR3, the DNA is TGCGCCAGCAGCCAAGAAGGAGGGGTTTACACAGATACGCAGTATTTT.

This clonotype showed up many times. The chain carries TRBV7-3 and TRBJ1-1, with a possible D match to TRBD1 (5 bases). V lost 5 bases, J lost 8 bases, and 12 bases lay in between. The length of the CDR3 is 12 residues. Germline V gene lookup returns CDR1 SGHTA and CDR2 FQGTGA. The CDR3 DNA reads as TGTGCCAGCAGCATCCATGGGGGGGAAGCTTTCTTT. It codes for CASSIHGGEAFF.

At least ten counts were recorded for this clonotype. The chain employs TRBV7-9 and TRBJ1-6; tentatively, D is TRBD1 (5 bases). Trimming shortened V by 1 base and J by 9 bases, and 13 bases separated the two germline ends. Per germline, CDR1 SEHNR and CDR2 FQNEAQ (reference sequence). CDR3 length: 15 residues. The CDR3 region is CASSLGQGRVSPLHF. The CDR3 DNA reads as TGTGCCAGCAGCTTAGGTCAGGGCCGGGTTTCACCCCTCCACTTT.

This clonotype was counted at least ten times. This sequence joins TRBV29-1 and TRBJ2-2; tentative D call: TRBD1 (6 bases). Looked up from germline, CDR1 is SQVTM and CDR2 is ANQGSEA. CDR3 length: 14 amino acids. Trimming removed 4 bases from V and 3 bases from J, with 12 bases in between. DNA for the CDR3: TGCAGCGTTGGGGAAGGGGGTTACACCGGGGAGCTGTTTTTT. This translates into CSVGEGGYTGELFF.

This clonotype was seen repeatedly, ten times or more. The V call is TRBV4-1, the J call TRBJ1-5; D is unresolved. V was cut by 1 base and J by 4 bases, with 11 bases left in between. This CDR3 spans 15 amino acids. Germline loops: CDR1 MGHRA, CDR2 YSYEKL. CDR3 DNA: TGCGCCAGCAGCCAAGGCCCGAGTCCGAATCAGCCCCAGCATTTT. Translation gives CASSQGPSPNQPQHF.

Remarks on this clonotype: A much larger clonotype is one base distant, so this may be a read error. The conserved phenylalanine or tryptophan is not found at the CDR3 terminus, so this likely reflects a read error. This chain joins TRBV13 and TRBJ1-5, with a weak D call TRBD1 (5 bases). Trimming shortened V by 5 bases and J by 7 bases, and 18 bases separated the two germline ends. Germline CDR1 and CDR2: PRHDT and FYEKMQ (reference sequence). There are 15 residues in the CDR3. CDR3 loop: CASSLGGVEGQPQHL. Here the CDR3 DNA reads TGTGCCAGCAGCCTCGGAGGGGTCGAAGGCCAGCCCCAGCATTTA.

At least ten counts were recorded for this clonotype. The CDR3 loop is CASSQGQVGYNEQFF. CDR3 coding DNA: TGCGCCAGCAGCCAGGGCCAGGTAGGCTACAATGAGCAGTTCTTC. The chain combines TRBV5-1 with TRBJ2-1, with a tentative D call TRBD1 (5 bases). This CDR3 is 15 amino acids long. Between the trimmed V and J ends, which lost 4 bases and 3 bases, there was a span of 14 bases. CDR1 is SGHRS and CDR2 is YFSETQ in the germline V gene.